This T cell receptor (beta chain) was sequenced during a study of sequential checkpoint blockade in melanoma. Study-wide background: TCRβ was sequenced from DNA of approximately 92 pretreatment tumors. Matched biopsies came pretreatment and at week 13 for 20 to 25 patients. Findings of the study overall: Rising tumor T-cell fraction and clonality meant about 30 times likelier benefit.

TCRdb's table, derived via immunoSEQ multiplex PCR, lists solely in-frame clones and lacks some. The sample has 40,000 or so clones; roughly 32% are singletons. The CDR3 totals 18 residues. This clone occurred a few times. Its antigen is currently unknown. Treatment specified: randomized to nivolumab then ipilimumab (arm A) or the reverse (arm B). Source: tumor tissue (inferred from file names), taken from a patient given nivolumab and ipilimumab in sequence. The chain joins TRBV12-2 to TRBJ2-3; TRBD1 reflects the table's D call only, with no check against the DNA. TRBV12-2 is a known pseudogene. The receptor was derived from a human donor with melanoma. CDR3 DNA: TGTGCAAGTCGCTTAGCGAGCAGGGGACAGGGGTTCACAGATACGCAGTATTTT. Encoded protein: CASRLASRGQGFTDTQYF.